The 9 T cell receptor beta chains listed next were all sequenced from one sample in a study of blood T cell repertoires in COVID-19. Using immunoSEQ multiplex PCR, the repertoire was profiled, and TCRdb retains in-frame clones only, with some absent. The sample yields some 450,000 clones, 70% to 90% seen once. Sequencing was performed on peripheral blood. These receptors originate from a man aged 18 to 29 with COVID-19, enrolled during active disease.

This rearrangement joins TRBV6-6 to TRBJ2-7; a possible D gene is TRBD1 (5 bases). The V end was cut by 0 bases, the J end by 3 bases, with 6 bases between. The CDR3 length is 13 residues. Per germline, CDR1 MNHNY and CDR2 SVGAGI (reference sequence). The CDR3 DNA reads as TGTGCCAGCAGTTACTCGACAGTCTACGAGCAGTACTTC. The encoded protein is CASSYSTVYEQYF.

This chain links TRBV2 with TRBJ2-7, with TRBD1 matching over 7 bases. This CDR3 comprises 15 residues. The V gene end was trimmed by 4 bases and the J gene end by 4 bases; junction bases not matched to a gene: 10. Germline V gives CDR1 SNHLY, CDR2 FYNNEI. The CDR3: CASSVRDSQQYEQYF. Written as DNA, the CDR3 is TGTGCCAGCAGTGTCCGGGACAGCCAACAGTACGAGCAGTACTTC.

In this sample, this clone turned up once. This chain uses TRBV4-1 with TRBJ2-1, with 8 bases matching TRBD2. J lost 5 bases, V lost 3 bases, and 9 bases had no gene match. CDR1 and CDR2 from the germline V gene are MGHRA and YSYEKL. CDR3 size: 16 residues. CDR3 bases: TGCGCCAGCAGCCATCCTAGGAGCGGGAGTAACAATGAGCAGTTCTTC. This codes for CASSHPRSGSNNEQFF.

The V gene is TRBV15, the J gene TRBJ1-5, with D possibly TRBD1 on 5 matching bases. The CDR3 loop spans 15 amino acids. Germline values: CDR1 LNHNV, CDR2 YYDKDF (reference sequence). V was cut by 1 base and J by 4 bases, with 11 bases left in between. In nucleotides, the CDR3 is TGTGCCACCAGCAGAGCCCTGACAGAGAATCAGCCCCAGCATTTT. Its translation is CATSRALTENQPQHF.

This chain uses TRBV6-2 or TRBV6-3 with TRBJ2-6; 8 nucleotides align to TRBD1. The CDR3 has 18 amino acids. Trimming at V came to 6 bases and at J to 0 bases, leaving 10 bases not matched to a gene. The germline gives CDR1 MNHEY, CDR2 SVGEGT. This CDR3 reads CASSPRTGSRSGANVLTF. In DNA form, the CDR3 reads TGTGCCAGCAGCCCTAGGACAGGGTCACGCTCTGGGGCCAACGTCCTGACTTTC.

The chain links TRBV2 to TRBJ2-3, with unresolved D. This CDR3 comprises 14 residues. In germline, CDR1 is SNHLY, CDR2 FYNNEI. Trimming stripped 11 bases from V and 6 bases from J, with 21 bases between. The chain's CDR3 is CARKDGPSSDTQYF. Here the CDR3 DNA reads TGTGCCCGCAAGGATGGGCCCTCATCGGATACGCAGTATTTT.

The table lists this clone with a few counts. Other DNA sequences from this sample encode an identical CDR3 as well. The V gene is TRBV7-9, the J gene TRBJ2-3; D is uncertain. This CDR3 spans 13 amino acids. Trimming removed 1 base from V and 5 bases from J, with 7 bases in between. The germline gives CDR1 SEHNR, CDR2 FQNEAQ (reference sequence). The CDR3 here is CASSLGNRDTQYF. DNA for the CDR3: TGTGCCAGCAGCTTAGGTAACAGAGATACGCAGTATTTT.

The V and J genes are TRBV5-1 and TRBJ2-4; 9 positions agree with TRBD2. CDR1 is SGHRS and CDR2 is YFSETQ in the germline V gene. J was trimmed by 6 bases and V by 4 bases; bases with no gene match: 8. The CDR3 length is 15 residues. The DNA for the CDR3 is TGCGCCAGCAGCGAGATAGCGGGAGCCGGAAACATTCAGTACTTC. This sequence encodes CASSEIAGAGNIQYF.

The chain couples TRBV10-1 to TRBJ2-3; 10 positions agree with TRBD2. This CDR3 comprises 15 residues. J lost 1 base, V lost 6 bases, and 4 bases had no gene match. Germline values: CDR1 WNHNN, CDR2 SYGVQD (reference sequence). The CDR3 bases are TGCGCCAGCAGCTCCACTAGCGGGGGCACAGATACGCAGTATTTT. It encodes CASSSTSGGTDTQYF.